The source of this T cell receptor (beta chain) is a study of radiation and T cells in renal cell carcinoma. Stated time point: baseline pretreatment blood. Treatment defined: 15 Gy SBRT to primary tumor, nephrectomy 4 weeks later. With 7 bases clipped from V and 3 bases from J, the junction kept 10 bases outside the gene matches. The CDR3 consists of 14 residues. The V gene's germline CDR1 is SQVTM and CDR2 ANQGSEA. The assay was immunoSEQ multiplex PCR, and TCRdb's table has in-frame clones only and misses some. The sample lists more than 75,000 clones, 70% to 85% occurring once. This TCR was sampled from a man in his fifties or sixties with renal cell carcinoma. The sample was blood, taken from a patient whose treatment included radiotherapy and nephrectomy. The rearrangement joins TRBV29-1 to TRBJ2-7; 9 bases line up with TRBD2. CDR3 nucleotide sequence: TGCAGCGCCCGGTATAGCGGGAGAATCTACGAGCAGTACTTC. It specifies CSARYSGRIYEQYF.